This T cell receptor beta chain was retrieved from a study of OX40 agonist ivuxolimab in advanced cancers. Study results and caveats: CD8+ T cells were the subset that, on average, had more expanded clones than CD4+. Which antigen the expanded peripheral T cells recognized is unknown.

This clone was seen more than once but under ten times. Antigen: not known. The CDR3 runs 14 residues. From germline, CDR1 is SEHNR and CDR2 FQNEAQ (reference sequence). Deletions cut 5 bases from V and 0 bases from J, with 10 bases between. Clones were sequenced by immunoSEQ multiplex PCR, and TCRdb holds only the in-frame ones, with some missing. Here the sample spans about 57,000 clones, around 87% being singletons. Specimen: CD4+ or CD8+ T cells sorted from blood, collected in a trial of the OX40 agonist ivuxolimab. This receptor was obtained from an adult with an advanced solid tumor such as melanoma, head and neck, liver or kidney cancer. This chain connects TRBV7-9 to TRBJ1-1, with D tentatively TRBD1 (6 bases). CDR3 sequence: CASSPRTVNTEAFF. CDR3 DNA: TGTGCCAGCAGCCCGAGGACAGTGAACACTGAAGCTTTCTTT. Full variable domain (rest looked up from reference TRBV7-9 and TRBJ1-1): DTGVSQNPRHKITKRGQNVTFRCDPISEHNRLYWYRQTLGQGPEFLTYFQNEAQLEKSRLLSDRFSAERPKGSFSTLEIQRTEQGDSAMYLCASSPRTVNTEAFFGQGTRLTVV.